This is a list of T cell receptor beta chains from one sample in a study of blood T cells in healthy people across ages. In TCRdb, the 5' RACE reads were re-called with MiXCR into one record per CDR3 protein. Here the sample spans around 1,000,000 distinct CDR3 sequences, under 30% being singletons. The same specimen was also included in a second study, on T cells of mothers and their children.

Sequenced material: blood. Receptors were obtained from a girl aged 2-10 years in good health. Each CDR3 is given with its conserved first and last residue. A D gene is named only where the DNA matches it firmly. Clone size is not always given. Where it is, it says once, few, many or a class for expanded clones.

D	size	J	V	CDR3	DNA
-	few	TRBJ2-7	TRBV6-6	CASSYDGGPRNEQYF	TGTGCCAGCAGTTACGATGGCGGCCCCAGGAACGAGCAGTACTTC
TRBD2	few	TRBJ2-3	TRBV14	CASSQDELAGGFTDTQYF	TGTGCCAGCAGCCAAGATGAACTAGCGGGAGGATTCACAGATACGCAGTATTTT
TRBD1	-	TRBJ1-2	TRBV5-1	CASSPGQTGGYTF	TGCGCCAGCAGCCCGGGACAGACTGGTGGCTACACCTTC
-	-	TRBJ1-5	TRBV28	CASSLLGGEPQHF	TGTGCCAGCAGTTTATTAGGGGGGGAGCCCCAGCATTTT
-	-	TRBJ2-5	TRBV7-9	CASSSLRGSRETQYF	TGTGCCAGCAGCTCCCTACGGGGGTCCAGAGAGACCCAGTACTTC
TRBD2	-	TRBJ2-3	TRBV2	CASSDTSGRAGAADTQYF	TGTGCCAGCAGTGACACTAGCGGGAGGGCCGGGGCGGCAGATACGCAGTATTTT
-	-	TRBJ2-7	TRBV28	CASTPRSGLQYF	TGTGCCAGCACCCCGAGGTCCGGATTGCAGTACTTC
TRBD1	-	TRBJ2-7	TRBV4-1	CASSQEEGQVNYEQYF	TGCGCCAGCAGCCAAGAAGAGGGACAGGTAAACTACGAGCAGTACTTC
-	-	TRBJ2-3	TRBV29-1	CSVGIVEARDTQYF	TGCAGCGTTGGTATCGTAGAAGCACGAGATACGCAGTATTTT
-	few	TRBJ2-4	TRBV21-1	CASSKERQGVILAKNIQYF	TGTGCCAGCAGCAAAGAACGACAGGGAGTGATATTAGCCAAAAACATTCAGTACTTC
-	-	TRBJ2-1	TRBV27	CASSQQGTVQFF	TGTGCCAGCAGTCAACAGGGAACCGTGCAGTTCTTC
TRBD2	-	TRBJ2-1	TRBV4-1	CASSHVVEPGPGLAASKQSF	TGCGCCAGCAGCCATGTTGTCGAACCGGGGCCGGGACTAGCGGCGAGCAAGCAGTCCTTC
TRBD2	few	TRBJ2-1	TRBV29-1	CSPRLAGEYNEQFF	TGCAGCCCGAGACTAGCGGGAGAGTACAATGAGCAGTTCTTC
-	few	TRBJ2-7	TRBV20-1	CSARFVGLYEQYF	TGCAGTGCTAGATTTGTCGGGTTATACGAGCAGTACTTC
-	few	TRBJ2-5	TRBV27	CASSLRVGQGRGTQYF	TGTGCCAGCAGCCTCAGGGTAGGGCAGGGAAGGGGGACCCAGTACTTC
TRBD1	few	TRBJ1-2	TRBV7-8	CASSSAGQGYGYTF	TGTGCCAGCAGCTCTGCGGGACAGGGGTATGGCTACACCTTC
-	few	TRBJ2-2	TRBV9	CASSLEGIITGELFF	TGTGCCAGCAGCTTGGAGGGAATCATAACCGGGGAGCTGTTTTTT
TRBD2	-	TRBJ2-1	TRBV12-3/TRBV12-4	CATLPGTSPYNEQFF	TGTGCCACCCTGCCCGGGACTAGTCCCTACAATGAGCAGTTCTTC
-	few	TRBJ1-1	TRBV4-1	CASSQDGPMNTEAFF	TGCGCCAGCAGCCAAGATGGCCCAATGAACACTGAAGCTTTCTTT
-	few	TRBJ2-5	TRBV7-9	CASSSLHGGNQETQYF	TGTGCCAGCAGCTCCCTCCATGGGGGAAACCAAGAGACCCAGTACTTC
-	few	TRBJ1-2	TRBV25-1	CASSEAGTGYTF	TGTGCCAGCAGTGAGGCAGGGACCGGCTACACCTTC
-	-	TRBJ2-7	TRBV20-1	CSARDLVAPHYEQYF	TGCAGTGCTAGAGATCTCGTAGCGCCTCACTACGAGCAGTACTTC
-	many	TRBJ1-4	TRBV7-9	CASSLGDEKLFF	TGTGCCAGCAGCTTAGGGGATGAAAAACTGTTTTTT
-	few	TRBJ1-1	TRBV6-2/TRBV6-3	CASSGPAYTEAFF	TGTGCCAGCAGTGGGCCGGCTTACACTGAAGCTTTCTTT
-	-	TRBJ2-3	TRBV4-3	CASSQDSRSTDTQYF	TGCGCCAGCAGCCAAGACAGTAGGAGCACAGATACGCAGTATTTT
-	-	TRBJ2-7	TRBV27	CASNFGNEQYF	TGTGCCAGCAATTTTGGGAACGAGCAGTACTTC
TRBD1	few	TRBJ2-7	TRBV28	CASSPPGQGLTYEQYF	TGTGCCAGCAGTCCCCCGGGACAGGGCCTCACCTACGAGCAGTACTTC
-	-	TRBJ2-1	TRBV7-9	CASSFVLRGYNEQFF	TGTGCCAGCAGCTTTGTTTTGCGGGGCTACAATGAGCAGTTCTTC
-	-	TRBJ2-7	TRBV12-3/TRBV12-4	CASRAVGSYEQYF	TGTGCCAGCAGGGCGGTTGGGTCCTACGAGCAGTACTTC
-	few	TRBJ1-1	TRBV10-3	CAIGRGVRNTEAFF	TGTGCCATCGGGCGGGGGGTCCGGAACACTGAAGCTTTCTTT
-	-	TRBJ2-5	TRBV20-1	CSAISDETQYF	TGCAGTGCTATCAGCGATGAGACCCAGTACTTC
TRBD2	few	TRBJ2-3	TRBV10-3	CAISRASGSTDTQYF	TGTGCCATCAGTCGGGCTAGCGGGAGTACAGATACGCAGTATTTT